The entry that follows covers one T cell receptor beta chain sequence. This record belongs to a study of blood T cell repertoires in COVID-19. Assay: immunoSEQ multiplex PCR; the TCRdb copy retains only in-frame clones and omits some. The sample holds about 120,000 clones, 70% to 90% seen once. Germline V gene lookup returns CDR1 SEHNR and CDR2 FQNEAQ (reference sequence). The V and J ends lost 2 bases and 5 bases respectively, with 13 bases between them. This CDR3 spans 14 amino acids. J is TRBJ2-7 and V is TRBV7-9, with D perhaps TRBD1 (6 bases). The TCR was taken from a woman aged 45-65 years with acute or convalescent COVID-19. Input material: peripheral blood. This CDR3 is CASSLLQGLNEQYF. As DNA, the CDR3 is TGTGCCAGCAGCTTATTACAGGGTTTGAACGAGCAGTACTTC. The complete variable domain, with remaining parts taken from reference TRBV7-9 and TRBJ2-7, reads DTGVSQNPRHKITKRGQNVTFRCDPISEHNRLYWYRQTLGQGPEFLTYFQNEAQLEKSRLLSDRFSAERPKGSFSTLEIQRTEQGDSAMYLCASSLLQGLNEQYFGPGTRLTVT.